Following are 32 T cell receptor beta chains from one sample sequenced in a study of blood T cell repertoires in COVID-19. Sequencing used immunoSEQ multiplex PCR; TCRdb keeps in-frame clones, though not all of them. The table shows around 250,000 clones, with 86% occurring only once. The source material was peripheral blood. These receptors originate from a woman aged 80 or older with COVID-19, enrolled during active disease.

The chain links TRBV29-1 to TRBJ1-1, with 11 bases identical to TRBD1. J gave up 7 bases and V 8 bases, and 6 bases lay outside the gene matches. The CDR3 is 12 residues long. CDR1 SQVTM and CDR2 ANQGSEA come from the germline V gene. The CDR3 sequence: CSLGQGAGEAFF. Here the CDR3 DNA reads TGCAGCCTCGGACAGGGGGCCGGTGAAGCTTTCTTT.

The CDR3 bases are TGTGCCAGCAGCACCATGAGCTCCTACGAGCAGTACTTC. It is translated as CASSTMSSYEQYF. V gene TRBV21-1 combines with J gene TRBJ2-7; TRBD2, as called in the table, went unchecked against the DNA. TRBV21-1 is recorded as a pseudogene. CDR3 length equals 13 residues.

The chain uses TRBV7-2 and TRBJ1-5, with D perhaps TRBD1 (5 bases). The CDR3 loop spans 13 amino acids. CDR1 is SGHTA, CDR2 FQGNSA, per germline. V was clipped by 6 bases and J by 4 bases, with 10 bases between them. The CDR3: CASSSQGNQPQHF. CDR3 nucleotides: TGTGCCAGCAGTTCTCAGGGAAATCAGCCCCAGCATTTT.

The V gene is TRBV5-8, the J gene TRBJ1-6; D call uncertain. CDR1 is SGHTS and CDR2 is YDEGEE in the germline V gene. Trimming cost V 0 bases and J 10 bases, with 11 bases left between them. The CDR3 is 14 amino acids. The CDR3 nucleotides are TGTGCCAGCAGCTTGGTGCAGGCTATATCACCCCTCCACTTT. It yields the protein CASSLVQAISPLHF.

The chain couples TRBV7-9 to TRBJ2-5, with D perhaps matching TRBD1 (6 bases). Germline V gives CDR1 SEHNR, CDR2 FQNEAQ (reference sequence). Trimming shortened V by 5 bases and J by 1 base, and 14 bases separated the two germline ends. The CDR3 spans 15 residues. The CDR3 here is CASSKGDTGQETQYF. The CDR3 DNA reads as TGTGCCAGCAGCAAAGGGGACACCGGCCAAGAGACCCAGTACTTC.

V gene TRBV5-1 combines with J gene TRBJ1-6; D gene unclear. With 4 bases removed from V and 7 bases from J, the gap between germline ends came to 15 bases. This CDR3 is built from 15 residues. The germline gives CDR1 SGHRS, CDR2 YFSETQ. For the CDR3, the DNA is TGCGCCAGCAGCGACGGGGAGACTAGGAATTCACCCCTCCACTTT. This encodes CASSDGETRNSPLHF.

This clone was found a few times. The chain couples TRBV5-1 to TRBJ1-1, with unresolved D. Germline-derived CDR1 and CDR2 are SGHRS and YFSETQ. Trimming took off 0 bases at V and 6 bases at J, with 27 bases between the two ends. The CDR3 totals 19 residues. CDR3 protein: CASSLDIFDGPGFFPEAFF. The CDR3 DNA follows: TGCGCCAGCAGCTTGGATATCTTCGACGGGCCGGGGTTCTTCCCTGAAGCTTTCTTT.

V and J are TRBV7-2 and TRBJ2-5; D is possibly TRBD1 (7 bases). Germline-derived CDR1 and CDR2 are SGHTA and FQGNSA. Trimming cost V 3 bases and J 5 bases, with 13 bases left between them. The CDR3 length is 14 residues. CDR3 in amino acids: CASSFQGGSETQYF. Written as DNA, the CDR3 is TGTGCCAGCAGCTTTCAGGGGGGCAGTGAGACCCAGTACTTC.

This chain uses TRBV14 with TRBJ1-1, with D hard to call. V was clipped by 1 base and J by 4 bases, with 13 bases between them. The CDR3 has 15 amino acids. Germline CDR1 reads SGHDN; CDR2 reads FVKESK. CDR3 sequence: CASSQALPGSTEAFF. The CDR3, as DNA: TGTGCCAGCAGCCAAGCACTTCCGGGGAGCACTGAAGCTTTCTTT.

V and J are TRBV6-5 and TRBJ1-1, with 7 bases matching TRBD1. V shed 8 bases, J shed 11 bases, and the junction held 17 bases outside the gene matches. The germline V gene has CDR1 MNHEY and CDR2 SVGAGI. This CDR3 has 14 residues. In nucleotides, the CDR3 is TGTGCCAGCCGGCGGGACTCAGGGGGTATCGGGGCTTTCTTT. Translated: CASRRDSGGIGAFF.

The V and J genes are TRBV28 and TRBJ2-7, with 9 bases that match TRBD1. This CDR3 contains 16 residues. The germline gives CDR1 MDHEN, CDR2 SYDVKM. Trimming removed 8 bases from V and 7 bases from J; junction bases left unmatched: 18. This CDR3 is CASEEGSGTGLEEQYV. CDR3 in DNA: TGTGCCAGCGAGGAGGGCTCCGGGACAGGGTTGGAGGAGCAGTACGTC.

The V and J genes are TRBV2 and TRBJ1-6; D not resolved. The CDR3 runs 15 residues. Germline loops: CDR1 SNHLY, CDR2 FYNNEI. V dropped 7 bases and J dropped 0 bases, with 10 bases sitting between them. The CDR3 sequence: CASKGESSYNSPLHF. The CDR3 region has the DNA TGTGCCAGCAAGGGAGAGAGCTCCTATAATTCACCCCTCCACTTT.

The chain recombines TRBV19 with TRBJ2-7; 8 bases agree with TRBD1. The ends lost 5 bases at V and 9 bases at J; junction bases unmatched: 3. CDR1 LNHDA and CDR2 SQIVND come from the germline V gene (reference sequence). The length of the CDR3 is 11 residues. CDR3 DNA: TGTGCCAGTAGTGACAGGGGAGTGCAGTACTTC. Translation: CASSDRGVQYF. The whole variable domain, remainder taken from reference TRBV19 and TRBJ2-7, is DGGITQSPKYLFRKEGQNVTLSCEQNLNHDAMYWYRQDPGQGLRLIYYSQIVNDFQKGDIAEGYSVSREKKESFPLTVTSAQKNPTAFYLCASSDRGVQYFGPGTRLTVT.

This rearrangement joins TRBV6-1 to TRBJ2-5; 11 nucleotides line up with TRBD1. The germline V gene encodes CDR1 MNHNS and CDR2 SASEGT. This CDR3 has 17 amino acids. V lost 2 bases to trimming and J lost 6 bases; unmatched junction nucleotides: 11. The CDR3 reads CASSELGTGGGYQTQYF. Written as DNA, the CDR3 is TGTGCCAGCAGTGAATTAGGGACAGGGGGGGGTTACCAGACCCAGTACTTC.

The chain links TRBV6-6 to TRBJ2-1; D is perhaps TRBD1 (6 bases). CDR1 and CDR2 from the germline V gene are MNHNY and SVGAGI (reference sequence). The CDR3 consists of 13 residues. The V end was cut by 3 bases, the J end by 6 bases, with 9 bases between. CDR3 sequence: CASSYIGGNEQFF. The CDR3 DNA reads TGTGCCAGCAGTTATATAGGGGGCAATGAGCAGTTCTTC.

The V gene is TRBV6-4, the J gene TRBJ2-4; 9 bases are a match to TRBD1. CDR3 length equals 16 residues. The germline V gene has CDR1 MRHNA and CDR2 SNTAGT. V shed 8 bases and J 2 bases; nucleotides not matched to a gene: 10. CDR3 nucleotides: TGTGCCAGCTATATCCGGGACAGGGAATCCAAAAACATTCAGTACTTC. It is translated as CASYIRDRESKNIQYF.

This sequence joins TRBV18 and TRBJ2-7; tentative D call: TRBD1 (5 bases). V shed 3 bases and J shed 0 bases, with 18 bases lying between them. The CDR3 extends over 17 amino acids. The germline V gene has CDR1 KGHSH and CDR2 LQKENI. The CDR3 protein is CASSPLRPDTPSYEQYF. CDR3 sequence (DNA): TGTGCCAGCTCACCTCTTAGGCCGGACACCCCCTCCTACGAGCAGTACTTC.

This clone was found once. This CDR3 is CASSPGTGPMNTEAFF. CDR3 nucleotides: TGTGCCAGCAGCCCAGGGACAGGACCTATGAACACTGAAGCTTTCTTT. The chain couples TRBV14 to TRBJ1-1; 8 bases agree with TRBD1. V was clipped by 4 bases and J by 0 bases; unmatched bases: 7. Germline CDR1 is SGHDN and CDR2 is FVKESK. The CDR3 has 16 residues.

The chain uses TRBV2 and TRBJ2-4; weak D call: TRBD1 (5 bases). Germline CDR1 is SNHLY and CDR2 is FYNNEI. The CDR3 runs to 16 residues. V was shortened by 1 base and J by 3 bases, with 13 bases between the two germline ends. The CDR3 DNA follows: TGTGCCAGCAGTGAAGTTCGCAGGGTAATCAAAAACATTCAGTACTTC. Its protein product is CASSEVRRVIKNIQYF.

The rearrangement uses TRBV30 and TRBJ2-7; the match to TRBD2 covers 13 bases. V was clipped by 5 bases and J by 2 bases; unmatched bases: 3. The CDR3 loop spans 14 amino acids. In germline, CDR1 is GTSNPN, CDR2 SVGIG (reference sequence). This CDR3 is CAWGTSGDPYEQYV. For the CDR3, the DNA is TGTGCCTGGGGGACTAGCGGGGATCCCTACGAGCAGTACGTC.

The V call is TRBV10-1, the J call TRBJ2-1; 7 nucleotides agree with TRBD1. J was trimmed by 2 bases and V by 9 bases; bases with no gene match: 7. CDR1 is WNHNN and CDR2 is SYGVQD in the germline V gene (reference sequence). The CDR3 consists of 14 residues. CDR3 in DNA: TGCGCCAGGAAAACGGGACAGACCTACAATGAGCAGTTCTTC. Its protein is CARKTGQTYNEQFF.

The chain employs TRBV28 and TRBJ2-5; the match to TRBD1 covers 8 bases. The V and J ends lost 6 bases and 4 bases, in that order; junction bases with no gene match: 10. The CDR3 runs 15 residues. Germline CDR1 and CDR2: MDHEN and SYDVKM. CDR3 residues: CASSQPRGRVETQYF. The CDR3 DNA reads TGTGCCAGCAGCCAACCCAGGGGGCGCGTAGAGACCCAGTACTTC.

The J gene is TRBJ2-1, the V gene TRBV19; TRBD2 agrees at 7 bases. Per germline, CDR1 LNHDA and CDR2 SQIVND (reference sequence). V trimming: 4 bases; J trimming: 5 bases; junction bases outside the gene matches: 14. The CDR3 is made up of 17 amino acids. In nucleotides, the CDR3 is TGTGCCAGTAGTAAGACTAATGGGGGGGGACGGGACAATGAGCAGTTCTTC. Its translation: CASSKTNGGGRDNEQFF.

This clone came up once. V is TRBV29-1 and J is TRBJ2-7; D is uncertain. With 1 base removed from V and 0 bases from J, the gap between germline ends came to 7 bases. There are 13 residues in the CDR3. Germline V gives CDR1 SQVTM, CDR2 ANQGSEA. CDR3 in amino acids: CSVEVSGSYEQYF. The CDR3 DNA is TGCAGCGTTGAAGTGTCAGGCTCCTACGAGCAGTACTTC.

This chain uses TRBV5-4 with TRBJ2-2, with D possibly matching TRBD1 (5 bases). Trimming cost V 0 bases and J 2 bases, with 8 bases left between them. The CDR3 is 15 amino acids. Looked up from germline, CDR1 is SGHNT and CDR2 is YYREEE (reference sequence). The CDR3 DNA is TGTGCCAGCAGCTTGGCACAGGTCAACACCGGGGAGCTGTTTTTT. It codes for CASSLAQVNTGELFF.

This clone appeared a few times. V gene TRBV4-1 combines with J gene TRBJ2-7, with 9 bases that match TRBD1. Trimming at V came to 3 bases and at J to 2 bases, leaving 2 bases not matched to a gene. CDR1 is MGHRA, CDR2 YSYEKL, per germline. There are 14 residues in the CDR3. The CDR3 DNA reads TGCGCCAGCAGCCAGGGACAGGGAGCCTACGAGCAGTACTTC. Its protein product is CASSQGQGAYEQYF.

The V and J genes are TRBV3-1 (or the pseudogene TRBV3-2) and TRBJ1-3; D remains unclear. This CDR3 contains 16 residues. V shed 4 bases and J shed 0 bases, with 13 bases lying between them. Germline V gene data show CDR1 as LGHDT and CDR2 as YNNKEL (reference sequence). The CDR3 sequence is CASSLLSLPSGNTIYF. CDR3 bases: TGTGCCAGCAGCCTGCTAAGCCTCCCCTCTGGAAACACCATATATTTT.

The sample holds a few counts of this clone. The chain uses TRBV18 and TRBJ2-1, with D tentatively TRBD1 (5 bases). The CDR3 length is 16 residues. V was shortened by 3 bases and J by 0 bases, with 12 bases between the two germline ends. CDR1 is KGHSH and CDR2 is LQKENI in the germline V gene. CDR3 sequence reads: CASSPRQSDSYNEQFF. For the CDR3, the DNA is TGTGCCAGCTCACCCCGACAGTCAGACTCCTACAATGAGCAGTTCTTC.

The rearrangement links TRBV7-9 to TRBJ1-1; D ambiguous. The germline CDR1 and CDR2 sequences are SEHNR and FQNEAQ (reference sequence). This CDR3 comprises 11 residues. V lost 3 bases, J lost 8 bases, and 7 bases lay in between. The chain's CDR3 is CASSLLLEAFF. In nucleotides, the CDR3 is TGTGCCAGCAGCTTGTTATTGGAAGCTTTCTTT.

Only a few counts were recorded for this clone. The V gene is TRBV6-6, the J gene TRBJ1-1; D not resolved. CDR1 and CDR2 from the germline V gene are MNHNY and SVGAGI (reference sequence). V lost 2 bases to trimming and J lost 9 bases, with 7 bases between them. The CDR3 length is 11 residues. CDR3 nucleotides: TGTGCCAGCAGTTACGACATACAAGCTTTCTTT. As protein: CASSYDIQAFF.

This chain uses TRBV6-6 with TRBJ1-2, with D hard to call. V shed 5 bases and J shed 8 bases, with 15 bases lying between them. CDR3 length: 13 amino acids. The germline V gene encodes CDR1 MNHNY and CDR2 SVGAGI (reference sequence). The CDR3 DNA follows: TGTGCCAGCAGTACTAGAAAAGAGGGAGGCTACACCTTC. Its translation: CASSTRKEGGYTF.

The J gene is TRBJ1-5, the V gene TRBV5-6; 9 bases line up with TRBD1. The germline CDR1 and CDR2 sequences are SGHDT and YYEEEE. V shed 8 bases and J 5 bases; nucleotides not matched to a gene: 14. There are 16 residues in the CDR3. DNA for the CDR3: TGTGCCAGTACCAGGCAGGGACAGGGCCTTCATCAGCCCCAGCATTTT. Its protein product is CASTRQGQGLHQPQHF.